This T cell receptor beta chain was observed in a study of spatial heterogeneity in lung cancer. Study in general: There were consistently more beta-chain sequences detected than alpha-chain sequences. More than eight raw reads, on average, carried each unique TCR and UMI combination. Whole-study results and caveats: Expanded alpha and beta TCR counts within tumors tracked tumor mutation counts.

TCRdb itself ran the 5' RACE reads through MiXCR, one entry per CDR3 protein. Of 9,500 to 12,000 distinct CDR3 sequences in the sample, 6% to 9.5% were seen once. Regarding this clonotype: The antigen remains unidentified.

This sample's time point: sample taken at primary tumor resection. There were 70 to 80 donors, all of them untreated patients with early-stage non-small cell lung cancer. Unsorted whole RNA of tumor, nontumor lung or frozen PBMC was sequenced. The CDR3 covers 19 residues. CDR1 and CDR2 from the germline V gene are SGHVS and FNYEAQ. J gave up 0 bases and V 5 bases, and 12 bases lay outside the gene matches. The TCR was taken from a female donor with early-stage non-small cell lung cancer. This sequence joins TRBV7-6 and TRBJ2-1; 11 nucleotides agree with TRBD2. The input for sequencing was lung tumor tissue, taken at surgery. The DNA for the CDR3 is TGTGCCAGCAGCCCCTGGGTAGCGGGGGGGGCGAGCTCCTACAATGAGCAGTTCTTC. Translation gives CASSPWVAGGASSYNEQFF.